One sample yielded the 27 T cell receptor beta chains listed below, sequenced in a study of blood T cell repertoires in COVID-19. Clones were read by immunoSEQ multiplex PCR, and TCRdb kept only the in-frame ones, dropping some. Of roughly 340,000 clones listed, about nine tenths are singletons. Sequencing input: peripheral blood. The receptors stem from a woman between 50 and 59 years old with COVID-19, enrolled during active disease.

The chain carries TRBV7-9 and TRBJ2-5; 11 nucleotides agree with TRBD1. This CDR3 comprises 15 residues. The J segment lost 5 bases and the V segment lost 5 bases, leaving 7 bases of the junction unmatched. Germline V lookup: CDR1 SEHNR, CDR2 FQNEAQ (reference sequence). CDR3 sequence reads: CASSPRTGGRETQYF. The CDR3 bases are TGTGCCAGCAGCCCCCGGACAGGGGGCAGGGAGACCCAGTACTTC.

The chain carries TRBV21-1 and TRBJ2-3; TRBD1 is taken as the D call from the table, unchecked against the DNA. TRBV21-1 is an annotated pseudogene. CDR3 length: 19 amino acids. DNA for the CDR3: TGTGCCAGCAGCACCTCACCGGGACAGGGGGCCGCTAGCACAGATACGCAGTATTTT. This codes for CASSTSPGQGAASTDTQYF.

The chain uses TRBV18 and TRBJ1-4; D is unresolved. Trimming cost V 3 bases and J 13 bases, with 12 bases left between them. This CDR3 comprises 12 residues. The V gene's germline CDR1 is KGHSH and CDR2 LQKENI. Written as DNA, the CDR3 is TGTGCCAGCTCACCCCTGCCGGGTGGACTGTTTTTT. Its translation: CASSPLPGGLFF.

V is TRBV5-1 and J is TRBJ2-5; D not certain. From germline, CDR1 is SGHRS and CDR2 YFSETQ. With 5 bases removed from V and 5 bases from J, the gap between germline ends came to 19 bases. This CDR3 is built from 15 residues. CDR3: CASRAVASQRETQYF. CDR3 bases: TGCGCCAGCAGGGCGGTGGCTTCTCAACGGGAGACCCAGTACTTC.

The V call is TRBV7-3, the J call TRBJ2-2, with D perhaps matching TRBD2 (6 bases). Germline assignment: CDR1 SGHTA and CDR2 FQGTGA. This CDR3 is 16 amino acids long. V lost 5 bases and J lost 4, with 17 bases in between. CDR3 sequence (DNA): TGTGCCAGCAGCCTCCCCCCGGGAGATCCCACCGGGGAGCTGTTTTTT. Amino acid sequence: CASSLPPGDPTGELFF.

The CDR3 region is CASSLNRGLGQPQHF. The CDR3 DNA reads TGCGCCAGCAGCCTAAACAGGGGGCTTGGGCAGCCCCAGCATTTT. The chain recombines TRBV4-3 with TRBJ1-5, with TRBD1 matching 9 bases. Trimming removed 4 bases from V and 7 bases from J; junction bases left unmatched: 8. The germline gives CDR1 LGHNA, CDR2 YSLEER. The CDR3 runs to 15 residues.

This chain links TRBV5-4 with TRBJ2-3, with 7 bases that match TRBD1. Germline CDR1 is SGHNT and CDR2 is YYREEE (reference sequence). CDR3 length: 14 amino acids. Trimming took 4 bases from V and 4 from J; bases not matched to a gene: 6. CDR3 DNA sequence: TGTGCCAGCAGCGAGCACAGGGGCGCAGATACGCAGTATTTT. This gives the protein CASSEHRGADTQYF.

V is TRBV18 and J is TRBJ2-5, with TRBD2 as a possible D gene (5 bases). Trimming took off 2 bases at V and 0 bases at J, with 13 bases between the two ends. The CDR3 is made up of 16 amino acids. The germline gives CDR1 KGHSH, CDR2 LQKENI. The CDR3: CASSPSLGVYQETQYF. CDR3 nucleotides: TGTGCCAGCTCACCATCACTCGGGGTGTACCAAGAGACCCAGTACTTC.

The rearrangement joins TRBV5-6 to TRBJ1-1; tentatively, D is TRBD1 (5 bases). The CDR3 is 13 residues long. Germline V gives CDR1 SGHDT, CDR2 YYEEEE. The V end lost 1 base, the J end lost 10 bases, and 14 bases lay between the germline ends. The DNA of the CDR3 is TGTGCCAGCAGCTTGTTTGGGAGGGGTGGAGCTTTCTTT. This encodes CASSLFGRGGAFF.

The chain combines TRBV5-1 with TRBJ2-1, with 7 bases aligning to TRBD1. V gave up 5 bases and J gave up 4 bases; unmatched junction bases: 9. Germline CDR1 SGHRS, CDR2 YFSETQ. The CDR3 runs 15 residues. The CDR3 region is CASRIGGTAYNEQFF. CDR3 nucleotide sequence: TGCGCCAGCAGAATCGGTGGGACAGCTTACAATGAGCAGTTCTTC. The full variable domain, in which reference TRBV5-1 and TRBJ2-1 provide the parts outside the CDR3, is KAGVTQTPRYLIKTRGQQVTLSCSPISGHRSVSWYQQTPGQGLQFLFEYFSETQRNKGNFPGRFSGRQFSNSRSEMNVSTLELGDSALYLCASRIGGTAYNEQFFGPGTRLTVL.

This clone was observed once. At the DNA level, this CDR3 is encoded by other sequences in the same sample as well. V and J are TRBV7-2 and TRBJ2-5, with 8 bases identical to TRBD1. The CDR3 extends over 13 amino acids. V lost 5 bases, J lost 5 bases, and 4 bases stayed unmatched. Germline V gives CDR1 SGHTA, CDR2 FQGNSA. In DNA, the CDR3 is TGTGCCAGCAGCAGTGACAGGGGCGAGACCCAGTACTTC. This translates into CASSSDRGETQYF.

This chain links TRBV24-1 with TRBJ2-7, with 7 bases aligning to TRBD1. Trimming removed 4 bases from V and 3 bases from J; junction bases left unmatched: 8. This CDR3 region has 15 residues. The germline gives CDR1 KGHDR, CDR2 SFDVKD. DNA for the CDR3: TGTGCCACCAGTGACCCAATGTCAGGGGGCTACGAGCAGTACTTC. Protein sequence: CATSDPMSGGYEQYF.

V gene TRBV6-5 combines with J gene TRBJ2-7; 11 bases line up with TRBD2. Germline V gives CDR1 MNHEY, CDR2 SVGAGI. The J segment lost 3 bases and the V segment lost 2 bases, leaving 3 bases of the junction unmatched. The CDR3 runs to 15 residues. This CDR3 reads CASSYDLAGGYEQYF. The CDR3 nucleotides read TGTGCCAGCAGTTACGATCTAGCGGGAGGCTACGAGCAGTACTTC.

For the CDR3, the DNA is TGTGCCAGCAGCCTCCAGCAGGGTGGAGCTGGAAACACCATATATTTT. Its translation: CASSLQQGGAGNTIYF. This sequence joins TRBV7-9 and TRBJ1-3; a weak D match, TRBD1 (5 bases). V was cut by 5 bases and J by 2 bases, with 16 bases left in between. This CDR3 region has 16 residues. Germline CDR1 and CDR2: SEHNR and FQNEAQ (reference sequence). Supplemented by reference TRBV7-9 and TRBJ1-3, the full variable domain reads DTGVSQNPRHKITKRGQNVTFRCDPISEHNRLYWYRQTLGQGPEFLTYFQNEAQLEKSRLLSDRFSAERPKGSFSTLEIQRTEQGDSAMYLCASSLQQGGAGNTIYFGEGSWLTVV.

The chain recombines TRBV29-1 with TRBJ2-7; 10 bases map to TRBD1. Germline V gene data show CDR1 as SQVTM and CDR2 as ANQGSEA. V was pared by 6 bases and J by 3 bases, with 8 bases of the junction left unmatched. The CDR3 runs to 14 residues. The CDR3 coding sequence is TGCAGCGTGCCGGGACAGGGGTCCCTCTACGAGCAGTACTTC. Translating gives CSVPGQGSLYEQYF.

This clone was seen once. This chain links TRBV5-1 with TRBJ2-7; D gene uncertain. The CDR3 is 14 residues long. V was clipped by 2 bases and J by 2 bases, with 11 bases between them. Germline V gene sequence: CDR1 SGHRS, CDR2 YFSETQ. The chain's CDR3 is CASSFLSATYEQYF. The CDR3 coding sequence is TGCGCCAGCAGCTTTTTGTCCGCTACCTACGAGCAGTACTTC.

V gene TRBV11-2 combines with J gene TRBJ1-3; possibly TRBD1 for D (5 bases). The V end lost 1 base, the J end lost 4 bases, and 8 bases lay between the germline ends. The CDR3 is 14 residues long. CDR1 is SGHAT and CDR2 is FQNNGV in the germline V gene. CDR3 amino acids: CASSLAGKGNTIYF. CDR3 coding DNA: TGTGCCAGCAGCTTAGCAGGGAAGGGAAACACCATATATTTT.

In this sample, this clone turned up once. The chain has TRBV5-6 and TRBJ2-1; the match to TRBD2 covers 8 bases. J gave up 7 bases and V 4 bases, and 10 bases lay outside the gene matches. The CDR3 consists of 15 residues. Looked up from germline, CDR1 is SGHDT and CDR2 is YYEEEE. The CDR3 loop reads CASSPPGLVFNEQFF. The CDR3 DNA follows: TGTGCCAGCAGCCCCCCGGGACTAGTCTTTAATGAGCAGTTCTTC. Combining the CDR3 with reference TRBV5-6 and TRBJ2-1 gives the whole variable domain DAGVTQSPTHLIKTRGQQVTLRCSPKSGHDTVSWYQQALGQGPQFIFQYYEEEERQRGNFPDRFSGHQFPNYSSELNVNALLLGDSALYLCASSPPGLVFNEQFFGPGTRLTVL.

The V gene is TRBV27, the J gene TRBJ2-4; 10 bases are a match to TRBD1. The V and J ends lost 6 bases and 1 base, in that order; junction bases with no gene match: 9. The germline gives CDR1 MNHEY, CDR2 SMNVEV (reference sequence). This CDR3 contains 17 residues. CDR3 DNA: TGTGCCAGCAGCCATCCAGGGACAGGGGTTGCCAAAAACATTCAGTACTTC. This gives the protein CASSHPGTGVAKNIQYF.

As regards this clone: An end of the junction differs from the germline gene, which may be a read error. The chain joins TRBV5-1 to TRBJ2-2, with D perhaps TRBD2 (6 bases). The CDR3 contains 15 residues. Germline V lookup: CDR1 SGHRS, CDR2 YFSETQ. The DNA for the CDR3 is TGCGTCAGCAGCTTAGAGGGAGGGAACACCGGGGAGCTGTTTTTT. Encoded protein: CVSSLEGGNTGELFF.

In DNA, the CDR3 is TGTGCCAGCAGTTCCCTACAAGAGACCCAGTACTTC. Protein sequence: CASSSLQETQYF. The chain couples TRBV12-3 or TRBV12-4 to TRBJ2-5; D gene uncertain. CDR3 length: 12 residues. V lost 4 bases to trimming and J lost 2 bases, with 5 bases between them.

The chain has TRBV14 and TRBJ2-3, with D perhaps matching TRBD1 (5 bases). CDR1 is SGHDN, CDR2 FVKESK, per germline. The CDR3 loop spans 16 amino acids. The V and J ends lost 2 bases and 4 bases respectively, with 16 bases between them. The DNA of the CDR3 is TGTGCCAGCAGCCAAAACCAGGGTTACCTTTCAGATACGCAGTATTTT. Translated, it gives CASSQNQGYLSDTQYF.

The chain couples TRBV11-2 to TRBJ2-7, with D hard to call. The CDR3 has 13 residues. V was pared by 6 bases and J by 4 bases, with 13 bases between. CDR1 SGHAT and CDR2 FQNNGV come from the germline V gene. In DNA form, the CDR3 reads TGTGCCAGCAGTCTCAACAGTATGTACGAGCAGTACTTC. It codes for CASSLNSMYEQYF.

This clone showed up just once. The chain has TRBV15 and TRBJ2-5, with 7 positions matching TRBD1. V lost 0 bases, J lost 5 bases, and 6 bases stayed unmatched. Germline V gene data show CDR1 as LNHNV and CDR2 as YYDKDF (reference sequence). The CDR3 covers 15 residues. CDR3 sequence (DNA): TGTGCCACCAGCAGAGATCTTAGGGGGCAGGAGACCCAGTACTTC. Its protein is CATSRDLRGQETQYF.

This chain connects TRBV18 to TRBJ1-5; D gene unclear. Deletions cut 2 bases from V and 3 bases from J, with 14 bases between. CDR3 length equals 16 residues. CDR1 is KGHSH, CDR2 LQKENI, per germline. DNA for the CDR3: TGTGCCAGCTCACCAAGATCTCTTAGAAACAATCAGCCCCAGCATTTT. Encoded protein: CASSPRSLRNNQPQHF.

This chain connects TRBV19 to TRBJ1-4; 7 positions match TRBD1. Germline trimming cut 6 bases from V and 8 bases from J; bases unmatched to any gene: 9. CDR1 and CDR2 (germline): LNHDA, SQIVND (reference sequence). This CDR3 is 14 amino acids long. The chain's CDR3 is CASSQRGRIEKLFF. The CDR3 nucleotides read TGTGCCAGTAGCCAGAGGGGGCGGATAGAAAAACTGTTTTTT.

The chain is built from TRBV30 and TRBJ2-3; tentatively, D is TRBD1 (5 bases). Trimming removed 2 bases from V and 5 bases from J, with 8 bases in between. The CDR3 is 12 amino acids. Germline-derived CDR1 and CDR2 are GTSNPN and SVGIG (reference sequence). The CDR3 here is CAWSPDRDTQYF. As DNA, the CDR3 is TGTGCCTGGAGTCCAGACAGAGATACGCAGTATTTT.